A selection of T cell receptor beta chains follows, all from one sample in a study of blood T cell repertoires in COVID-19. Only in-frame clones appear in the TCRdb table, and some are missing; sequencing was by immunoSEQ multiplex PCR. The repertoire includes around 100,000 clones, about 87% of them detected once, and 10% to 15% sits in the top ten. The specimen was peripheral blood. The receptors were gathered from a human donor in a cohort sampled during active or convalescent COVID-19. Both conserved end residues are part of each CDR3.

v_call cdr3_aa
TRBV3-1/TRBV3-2 CASSQRIRGANTEAFF
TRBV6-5 CASSYSGSNQPQHF
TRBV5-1 CASSFTGTGGEKLFF
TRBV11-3 CASSAGTGGGIGTTEAFF
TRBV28 CASGGITNEKLFF
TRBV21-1 CASSKFTIVSRNNEQFF
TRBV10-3 CATGTGPGNTIYF
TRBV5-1 CASSMVPGVGGEQYF
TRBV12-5 CASGRPWTGNTGELFF
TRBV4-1 CASSHQDREDTQYF
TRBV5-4 CASSKQGNNPYEQYF
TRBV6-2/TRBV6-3 CASSYGQITNYGYTF
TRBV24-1 CATSDGWGERETQYF
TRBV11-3 CASSLRTSTDTQYF
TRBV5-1 CASSPPGQGIHEQYF
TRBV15 CATSRDIQGGREKLFF
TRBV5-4 CASSSTGQKEEKLFF
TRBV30 CAWNLDRVDGYTF
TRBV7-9 CASSPGHANYGYTF
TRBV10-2 CASSAVPSGGPGELFF
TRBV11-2 CASSSGLALPIGEQFF
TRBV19 CASSPYGQGQEAYEQYF
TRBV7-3 CASSPRTSGSYNEQFF
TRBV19 CASSITATYEQYF
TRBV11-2 CASSLATGLAGNEQFF
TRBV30 CAWSVLSNQPQHF
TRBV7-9 CASSASGGFSVREYF
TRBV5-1 CASSTTPAGGEGNTIYF
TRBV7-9 CASSLSRGLTTGELFF
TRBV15 CATSGVQGAVGYTF
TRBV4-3 CASSQAGGSYNSPLHF
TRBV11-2 CASSLEGRVRNEQFF
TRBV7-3 CASSLGSGDETQYF
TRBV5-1 CASSFTAGSETQYF
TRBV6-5 CASRDRVNEKLFF
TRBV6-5 CASSNRADTEAFF
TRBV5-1 CASSLDGTGGYQPQHF
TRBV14 CASSQNPGGEETQYF
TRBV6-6 CASERLAGSDTQYF
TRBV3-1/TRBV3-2 CASSPQRGSNTGELFF
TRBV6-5 CASSREGTYEQYF
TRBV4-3 CASSQEYGGGTEAFF
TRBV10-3 CAISRDSNTGELFF
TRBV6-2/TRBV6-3 CASSFLQGFGITDTQYF
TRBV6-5 CASSLTRQARNTIYF
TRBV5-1 CASSLSGTGTYEQYF
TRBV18 CASSPGLATDTQYF
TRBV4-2 CASSQDFSRALEQFF
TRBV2 CASSETASFGQPQHF
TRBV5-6 CASSLTGTLRTDTQYF